This TCR beta chain was profiled in a study of blood T cells in healthy people across ages. With a J-beta primer mix and a sample-barcoded 5' primer, a second PCR ran about 7 to 11 cycles. TCRdb fed the 5' RACE reads into MiXCR, producing one record per CDR3 protein. The profile shows roughly 680,000 distinct CDR3 sequences, 45% to 50% of them singletons. The CDR3 runs to 15 residues. Germline CDR1 SGHRS, CDR2 YFSETQ. The specimen sequenced was blood. The chain joins TRBV5-1 to TRBJ2-4; 8 bases agree with TRBD2. TRBJ2-7 explains the end of the DNA better; the J call may be wrong. The TCR was taken from a woman aged 55 to 70 in good health. The DNA of the CDR3 is TGCGCCAGCAGCCAGCAGGGGACTAGTAATTACGAGCAGTACTTC. This codes for CASSQQGTSNYEQYF.